The T cell receptor beta chain under discussion was sequenced for a study of cytomegalovirus exposure and HLA in healthy donors. Findings and limits, study-wide: The Asian-associated ancestry cluster reportedly had fewer N-insertions than the roughly 670-donor mean in a later analysis. Immune exposure data for these donors was limited to CMV serostatus. For most TCR beta V segments, an earlier analysis put the productive rate at about 90% or about 30% of the time.

As to this clone: Its antigen is still unknown.

It was with 60 Vbeta and 13 Jbeta primers that the PCR ran. In the source study's methods: The count from a later analysis was tens of millions of unique TCR beta chains, about 9.9 million of them shared. Some clones are missing from TCRdb's copy, which holds only in-frame ones; the method was immunoSEQ multiplex PCR. V, J and clone size reflect that table, while D and trimming were determined from the DNA. The profile shows approximately 150,000 clones, around four fifths of them singletons. This clonotype originated in a man over 45 in good health and CMV-seropositive. Material: PBMCs.

The CDR3 sequence: CASSHGTGAYEQYF. For the CDR3, the DNA is TGTGCCAGCAGTCACGGGACAGGGGCCTACGAGCAGTACTTC. The rearrangement uses TRBV27 and TRBJ2-7; 10 bases align to TRBD1. The germline V gene encodes CDR1 MNHEY and CDR2 SMNVEV (reference sequence). This CDR3 spans 14 amino acids. The ends lost 5 bases at V and 2 bases at J; junction bases unmatched: 3.